This TCR beta chain came from a study of control samples from healthy donors and cancer patients. With regard to this clone: At one boundary the junction diverges from the germline segment, which might be a read error.

Germline V lookup: CDR1 SSHAT, CDR2 FNYEAQ (reference sequence). CDR3 size: 13 residues. The protocol was immunoSEQ multiplex PCR, while the TCRdb copy is restricted to in-frame clones and leaves out a portion. The data show over 200,000 clones, more than 65% seen once. The sequencing sample was made of PBMCs. The rearrangement joins TRBV7-7 to TRBJ2-2; D not certain. The TCR sequence derives from a woman aged 55-70 years with lung cancer. CDR3: CASSLELTGELFF. The CDR3 DNA reads as TGTGCTAGCAGCTTAGAGTTGACCGGGGAGCTGTTTTTT. Full variable domain (outside the CDR3, taken from reference TRBV7-7 and TRBJ2-2): GAGVSQSPRYKVTKRGQDVTLRCDPISSHATLYWYQQALGQGPEFLTYFNYEAQPDKSGLPSDRFSAERPEGSISTLTIQRTEQRDSAMYRCASSLELTGELFFGEGSRLTVL.